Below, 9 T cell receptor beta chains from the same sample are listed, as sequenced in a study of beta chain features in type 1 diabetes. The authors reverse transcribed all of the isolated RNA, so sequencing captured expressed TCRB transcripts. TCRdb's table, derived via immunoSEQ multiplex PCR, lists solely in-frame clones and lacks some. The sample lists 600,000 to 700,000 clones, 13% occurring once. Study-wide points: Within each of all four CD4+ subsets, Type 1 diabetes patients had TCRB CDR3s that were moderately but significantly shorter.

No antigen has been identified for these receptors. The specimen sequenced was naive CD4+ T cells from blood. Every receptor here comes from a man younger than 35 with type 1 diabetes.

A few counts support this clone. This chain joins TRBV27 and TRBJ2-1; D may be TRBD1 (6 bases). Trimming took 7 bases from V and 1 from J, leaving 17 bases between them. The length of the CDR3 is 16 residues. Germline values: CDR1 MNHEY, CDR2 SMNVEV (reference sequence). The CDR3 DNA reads TGTGCCAGCAAACCCGCAGGGGTAGTATCCTACAATGAGCAGTTCTTC. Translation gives CASKPAGVVSYNEQFF.

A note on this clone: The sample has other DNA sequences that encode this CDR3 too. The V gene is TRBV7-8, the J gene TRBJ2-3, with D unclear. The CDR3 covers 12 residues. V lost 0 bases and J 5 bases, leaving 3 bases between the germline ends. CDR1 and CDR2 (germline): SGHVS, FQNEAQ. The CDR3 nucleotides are TGTGCCAGCAGCTTAGCGCGAGATACGCAGTATTTT. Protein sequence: CASSLARDTQYF.

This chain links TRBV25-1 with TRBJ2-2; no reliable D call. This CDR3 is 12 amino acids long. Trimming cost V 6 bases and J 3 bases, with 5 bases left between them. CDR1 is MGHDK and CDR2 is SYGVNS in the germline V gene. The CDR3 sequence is CASRGDTGELFF. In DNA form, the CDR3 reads TGTGCCAGCAGAGGCGACACCGGGGAGCTGTTTTTT. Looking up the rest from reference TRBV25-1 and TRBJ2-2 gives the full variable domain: EADIYQTPRYLVIGTGKKITLECSQTMGHDKMYWYQQDPGMELHLIHYSYGVNSTEKGDLSSESTVSRIRTEHFPLTLESARPSHTSQYLCASRGDTGELFFGEGSRLTVL.

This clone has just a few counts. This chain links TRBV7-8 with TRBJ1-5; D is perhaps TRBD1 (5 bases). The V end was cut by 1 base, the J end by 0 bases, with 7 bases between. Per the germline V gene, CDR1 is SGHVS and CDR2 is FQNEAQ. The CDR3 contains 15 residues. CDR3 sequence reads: CASSLGGASNQPQHF. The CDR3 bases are TGTGCCAGCAGCTTAGGAGGGGCTAGCAATCAGCCCCAGCATTTT.

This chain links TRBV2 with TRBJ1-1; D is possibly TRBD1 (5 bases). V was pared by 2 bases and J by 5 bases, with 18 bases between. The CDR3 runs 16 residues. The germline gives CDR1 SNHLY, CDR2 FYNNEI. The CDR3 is CASSETQLRRGTEAFF. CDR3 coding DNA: TGTGCCAGCAGTGAAACGCAGCTACGGCGGGGGACTGAAGCTTTCTTT.

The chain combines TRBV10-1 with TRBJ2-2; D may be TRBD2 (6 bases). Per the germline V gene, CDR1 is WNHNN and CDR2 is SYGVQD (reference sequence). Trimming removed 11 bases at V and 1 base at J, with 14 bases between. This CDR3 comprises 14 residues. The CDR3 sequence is CASRGTGNTGELFF. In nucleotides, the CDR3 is TGCGCCTCCCGGGGGACGGGGAACACCGGGGAGCTGTTTTTT.

For the CDR3, the DNA is TGTGCCAGCAGCCCGGCCGGGACAGTCCAATCAGGGCCCCAGCATTTT. Its protein product is CASSPAGTVQSGPQHF. This sequence joins TRBV9 and TRBJ1-5; 7 bases match TRBD1. The CDR3 runs to 16 residues. Germline V gene lookup returns CDR1 SGDLS and CDR2 YYNGEE. Trimming cost V 4 bases and J 9 bases; bases outside gene matches: 16.

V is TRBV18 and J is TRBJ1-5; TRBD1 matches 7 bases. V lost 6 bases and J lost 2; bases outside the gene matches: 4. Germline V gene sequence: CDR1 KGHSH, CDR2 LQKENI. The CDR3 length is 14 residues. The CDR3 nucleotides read TGTGCCAGCTCCCGGACAGGTCGCAATCAGCCCCAGCATTTT. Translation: CASSRTGRNQPQHF.

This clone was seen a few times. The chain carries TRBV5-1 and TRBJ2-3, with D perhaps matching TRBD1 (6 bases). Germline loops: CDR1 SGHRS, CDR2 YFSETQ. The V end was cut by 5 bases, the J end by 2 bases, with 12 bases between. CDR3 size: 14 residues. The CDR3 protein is CASRDRTYTDTQYF. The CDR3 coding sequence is TGCGCCAGCAGAGACAGGACTTACACAGATACGCAGTATTTT. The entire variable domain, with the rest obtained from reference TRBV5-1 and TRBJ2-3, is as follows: KAGVTQTPRYLIKTRGQQVTLSCSPISGHRSVSWYQQTPGQGLQFLFEYFSETQRNKGNFPGRFSGRQFSNSRSEMNVSTLELGDSALYLCASRDRTYTDTQYFGPGTRLTVL.